This T cell receptor beta chain emerged from a study of a mutant IDH1 vaccine in newly diagnosed glioma. Overall study findings and caveats: Pseudoprogression appeared unlinked to shifts in leading peripheral T cell clonotypes.

On this clone: Its target is unknown.

Germline V gene data show CDR1 as SGHNT and CDR2 as YYREEE (reference sequence). The CDR3 loop spans 14 amino acids. Germline trimming cut 3 bases from V and 4 bases from J; bases unmatched to any gene: 3. Time point described: week 23, last vaccination. Doses comprised 300 ug of mutant IDH1 20-mer peptide each, plus topical imiquimod. Sequencing was performed with immunoSEQ multiplex PCR; in TCRdb, only in-frame clones are kept and a portion is missing. The repertoire consists of 25,000 to 35,000 clones, with 88% occurring once and the leading ten covering approximately 2.3%. The V gene is TRBV5-4, the J gene TRBJ2-3, with TRBD1 matching over 9 bases. This sequence was found in a man aged 35-49 years with glioma. The source was PBMCs, collected from a glioma patient whose treatment included an IDH1 peptide vaccine. CDR3 sequence (DNA): TGTGCCAGCAGCTGGGACAGGGCGGCAGATACGCAGTATTTT. This codes for CASSWDRAADTQYF.